This TCR beta chain stems from a study of blood T cell repertoires in COVID-19. As for the study in general: Samples representing acute and convalescent COVID-19 were sourced from the United States, Italy and Spain.

Deletions cut 3 bases from V and 4 bases from J, with 9 bases between. The CDR3 loop spans 13 amino acids. This clone showed up just once. Clinical histories supplied by participants themselves formed the basis of cohort assignment. Recovered status applied to Cohort 3 donors who had two consecutive negative PCRs. It also applied to those with clearance or with symptom resolution. The assay was immunoSEQ multiplex PCR, and TCRdb's table has in-frame clones only and misses some. Here the sample spans 250,000 or so clones, roughly 86% being singletons. The sequenced sample was PBMCs or T cells enriched from blood (not recorded which). The chain carries TRBV12-3 or TRBV12-4 and TRBJ1-2; D is uncertain. The sequence came from a woman aged 18-29 years who had recovered from COVID-19. The CDR3 nucleotides read TGTGCCAGCAGTTTGCGGGCCATCTATGGCTACACCTTC. It is translated as CASSLRAIYGYTF.